This paragraph covers one T cell receptor beta chain sequence. These data originate in a study of T cells in women clearing cervical HPV infection. The method was immunoSEQ multiplex PCR; TCRdb's version includes in-frame clones alone and lacks a portion of them. The table lists some 30,000 clones. Dot-blot hybridization genotyped cervical HPV amplified with MY09/MY11 PCR. The TCR was taken from a woman between 18 and 70 years old with a cervical HPV16 infection that either progressed to CIN3+ or cleared (not recorded which). Sequenced material: blood buffy coat.

The DNA read from the CDR3 is TGTGCCAGCGAGATAGGGGGGGTCGGGGAG. Translated: CASEIGGVGE. From start to end, the CDR3 is CASEIGGVGELFF. The chain recombines TRBV2 with TRBJ2-2; D might be TRBD2 (7 bases). The sequence runs out 3 residues before the end of the CDR3; the remainder is reconstructed from the germline J gene. Germline CDR1 and CDR2: SNHLY and FYNNEI. The CDR3 is 13 residues long. Trimming removed 8 bases at V and 7 bases at J, with 14 bases between.